A single sample gave rise to the 25 T cell receptor beta chains below, sequenced in a study of technical replicates of blood from a few donors. Assay: immunoSEQ multiplex PCR; the TCRdb copy retains only in-frame clones and omits some. The profile shows roughly 15,000 clones, 83% of them singletons. The sample taken for sequencing was PBMCs. The receptors stem from a human donor in good health.

The chain carries TRBV6-5 and TRBJ2-3; D gene ambiguous. CDR1 and CDR2 from the germline V gene are MNHEY and SVGAGI. Between the trimmed V and J ends, which lost 2 bases and 2 bases, there was a span of 8 bases. The CDR3 is 14 amino acids. In nucleotides, the CDR3 is TGTGCCAGCAGTTACGAGGCGTACACAGATACGCAGTATTTT. Translating it yields CASSYEAYTDTQYF.

The chain has TRBV9 and TRBJ2-5; 7 bases are shared with TRBD2. V lost 0 bases to trimming and J lost 4 bases; unmatched junction nucleotides: 9. CDR1 and CDR2 (germline): SGDLS, YYNGEE. This CDR3 region has 16 residues. CDR3 amino acids: CASSVVGSGGGETQYF. For the CDR3, the DNA is TGTGCCAGCAGCGTAGTAGGATCGGGAGGAGGAGAGACCCAGTACTTC.

This chain joins TRBV5-5 and TRBJ2-5; D is ambiguous. V was cut by 0 bases and J by 2 bases, with 20 bases left in between. The CDR3 totals 18 residues. Germline V lookup: CDR1 SGHKS, CDR2 YYEKEE (reference sequence). The CDR3 here is CASSLGSHLVSLQETQYF. In DNA form, the CDR3 reads TGTGCCAGCAGCTTGGGTAGTCATCTAGTGTCTTTGCAAGAGACCCAGTACTTC.

The rearrangement links TRBV29-1 to TRBJ2-1; 7 bases fit TRBD2. The V gene's germline CDR1 is SQVTM and CDR2 ANQGSEA. This CDR3 spans 14 amino acids. J gave up 0 bases and V 4 bases, and 3 bases lay outside the gene matches. The DNA for the CDR3 is TGCAGCGTTGTGGGCGGGAGCTCCTACAATGAGCAGTTCTTC. Residues: CSVVGGSSYNEQFF.

This chain uses TRBV6-1 with TRBJ1-1, with D possibly being TRBD1 (5 bases). This CDR3 region has 15 residues. The V and J ends lost 3 bases and 3 bases respectively, with 14 bases between them. CDR1 and CDR2 from the germline V gene are MNHNS and SASEGT. The CDR3, as DNA: TGTGCCAGCAGTGAGGCCGCGGAGGGGTACACTGAAGCTTTCTTT. Protein product: CASSEAAEGYTEAFF.

V is TRBV10-2 and J is TRBJ1-1, with TRBD1 identical over 11 bases. The length of the CDR3 is 17 residues. Trimming cost V 3 bases and J 1 base; bases outside gene matches: 7. CDR1 is WSHSY, CDR2 SAAADI, per germline. The CDR3 is CASSDRRTGGANTEAFF. CDR3 nucleotide sequence: TGCGCCAGCAGTGATAGGAGGACAGGGGGCGCGAACACTGAAGCTTTCTTT.

The rearrangement joins TRBV4-1 to TRBJ2-3, with 9 bases identical to TRBD1. Germline loops: CDR1 MGHRA, CDR2 YSYEKL. The CDR3 spans 18 residues. The V segment lost 2 bases and the J segment 6 bases; nucleotides outside the gene matches: 15. The CDR3 sequence is CASSQQTPGQGSLDTQYF. CDR3 nucleotide sequence: TGCGCCAGCAGCCAACAAACTCCGGGACAGGGATCACTGGATACGCAGTATTTT.

The chain recombines TRBV28 with TRBJ2-1; the D gene is possibly TRBD2 (5 bases). The CDR3 contains 14 residues. From germline, CDR1 is MDHEN and CDR2 SYDVKM. The ends were cut back, 7 bases at V and 0 bases at J, with 10 bases in the middle. CDR3 residues: CASKRESSYNEQFF. The CDR3 nucleotides read TGTGCCAGCAAACGGGAATCCTCCTACAATGAGCAGTTCTTC.

The chain carries TRBV5-1 and TRBJ2-7, with 13 bases lining up with TRBD2. The V and J ends lost 3 bases and 11 bases, in that order; junction bases with no gene match: 11. This CDR3 is built from 15 residues. CDR1 and CDR2 (germline): SGHRS, YFSETQ. The CDR3 DNA is TGCGCCAGCAGCTATACTCCGGGACTAGCGGGAATGGAGTACTTC. Its translation is CASSYTPGLAGMEYF.

The rearrangement uses TRBV27 and TRBJ1-2, with TRBD1 as a possible D gene (5 bases). V gave up 6 bases and J gave up 0 bases, with 8 bases separating them. The CDR3 runs 13 residues. The germline V gene encodes CDR1 MNHEY and CDR2 SMNVEV (reference sequence). The CDR3 is CASRQTANYGYTF. In DNA, the CDR3 is TGTGCCAGCAGGCAGACAGCTAACTATGGCTACACCTTC.

The J gene is TRBJ2-7, the V gene TRBV6-1, with 9 bases matching TRBD2. Trimming took 5 bases from V and 4 from J; bases not matched to a gene: 6. This CDR3 contains 14 residues. Germline CDR1 reads MNHNS; CDR2 reads SASEGT. The CDR3 DNA sequence: TGTGCCAGCAGTAACCCAGCGGGAGGATACGAGCAGTACTTC. Protein product: CASSNPAGGYEQYF.

V usage is TRBV5-4 and J usage is TRBJ2-5; 10 bases match TRBD2. The length of the CDR3 is 13 residues. The germline CDR1 and CDR2 sequences are SGHNT and YYREEE (reference sequence). The V gene end was trimmed by 10 bases and the J gene end by 3 bases; junction bases not matched to a gene: 6. This CDR3 reads CASKREGEETQYF. The CDR3 DNA is TGTGCCTCAAAGCGGGAGGGGGAAGAGACCCAGTACTTC.

The chain has TRBV12-1 and TRBJ2-1; the D call TRBD2 from the table was never checked on the DNA. TRBV12-1 is a pseudogene. This CDR3 contains 16 residues. In DNA, the CDR3 is TGTGCCAGCAGCTGCCTCCGCGGGAAGGCAAACAATGAGCAGTTCTTC. Protein sequence: CASSCLRGKANNEQFF.

V and J are TRBV6-5 and TRBJ2-1, with 13 bases identical to TRBD2. Germline CDR1 is MNHEY and CDR2 is SVGAGI. This CDR3 region has 15 residues. The V and J ends lost 2 bases and 9 bases, in that order; junction bases with no gene match: 4. The CDR3 is CASSYRGLAGSEQFF. The CDR3 DNA sequence: TGTGCCAGCAGTTACAGGGGACTAGCGGGAAGTGAGCAGTTCTTC.

This clone was counted between two and nine times. The chain combines TRBV7-7 with TRBJ1-1; no reliable D call. Germline CDR1 and CDR2: SSHAT and FNYEAQ (reference sequence). The CDR3 runs 15 residues. V was pared by 0 bases and J by 5 bases, with 13 bases between. CDR3 DNA: TGTGCCAGCAGCTTAGCAAACCCACTAAGGACTGAAGCTTTCTTT. The encoded protein is CASSLANPLRTEAFF.

This chain joins TRBV2 and TRBJ2-7, with D tentatively TRBD1 (6 bases). From germline, CDR1 is SNHLY and CDR2 FYNNEI. The CDR3 runs 13 residues. Trimming took off 6 bases at V and 2 bases at J, with 11 bases between the two ends. The CDR3 loop is CASRGTGTYEQYF. CDR3 bases: TGTGCCAGCAGGGGTACAGGGACCTACGAGCAGTACTTC.

This clone was seen more than once but under ten times. CDR3 coding DNA: TGTGCCAGCAGTTTATCCCCTCCAGGGGGCAGTGGCTACACCTTC. It is translated as CASSLSPPGGSGYTF. This chain links TRBV28 with TRBJ1-2, with 8 positions matching TRBD1. CDR1 and CDR2 from the germline V gene are MDHEN and SYDVKM. This CDR3 region has 15 residues. The V segment lost 1 base and the J segment 7 bases; nucleotides outside the gene matches: 8.

This chain joins TRBV7-9 and TRBJ2-7, with 7 bases identical to TRBD2. The CDR3 is made up of 14 amino acids. Germline CDR1 is SEHNR and CDR2 is FQNEAQ (reference sequence). Trimming at V came to 5 bases and at J to 1 base, leaving 5 bases not matched to a gene. The CDR3 DNA is TGTGCCAGCAGCGACCGGGGGGATTCCTACGAGCAGTACTTC. Residues: CASSDRGDSYEQYF.

CDR3 sequence: CASSPGGTSNYGYTF. Here the CDR3 DNA reads TGTGCCAGCTCACCCGGAGGCACCTCTAACTATGGCTACACCTTC. The V and J genes are TRBV18 and TRBJ1-2, with unresolved D. V lost 3 bases to trimming and J lost 0 bases, with 11 bases between them. Germline V gene data show CDR1 as KGHSH and CDR2 as LQKENI. The CDR3 is 15 residues long.

The genes are TRBV30 and TRBJ2-6; a possible D gene is TRBD2 (6 bases). The CDR3 extends over 16 amino acids. The V gene's germline CDR1 is GTSNPN and CDR2 SVGIG (reference sequence). V was pared by 3 bases and J by 0 bases, with 12 bases between. CDR3 sequence: CAWRRRGYSGANVLTF. The DNA of the CDR3 is TGTGCCTGGAGGAGGAGGGGATACTCTGGGGCCAACGTCCTGACTTTC.

The V gene is TRBV19, the J gene TRBJ1-5; D call uncertain. The CDR3 totals 14 residues. Germline V gene lookup returns CDR1 LNHDA and CDR2 SQIVND (reference sequence). With 6 bases removed from V and 7 bases from J, the gap between germline ends came to 16 bases. CDR3 DNA: TGTGCCAGTAGACTGACGCCGGAGGGCCAGCCCCAGCATTTT. Amino acids: CASRLTPEGQPQHF.

The rearrangement links TRBV27 to TRBJ2-1, with 10 bases that match TRBD2. This CDR3 is 16 amino acids long. Germline CDR1 and CDR2: MNHEY and SMNVEV (reference sequence). J was trimmed by 9 bases and V by 4 bases; bases with no gene match: 12. The CDR3 coding sequence is TGTGCCAGCAGTTCCCGACCGGGACTAGCGACCGGTGAGCAGTTCTTC. This codes for CASSSRPGLATGEQFF.

The CDR3 reads CASRDDRRQETQYF. The DNA of the CDR3 is TGTGCCAGCAGGGACGACAGGCGTCAAGAGACCCAGTACTTC. This chain links TRBV2 with TRBJ2-5; TRBD1 might be the D (6 bases). There are 14 residues in the CDR3. Germline V gives CDR1 SNHLY, CDR2 FYNNEI. V lost 6 bases to trimming and J lost 2 bases, with 13 bases between them.

The chain joins TRBV5-1 to TRBJ1-5; D is undetermined. The V gene's germline CDR1 is SGHRS and CDR2 YFSETQ. The CDR3 totals 15 residues. The V gene lost 2 bases and the J gene lost 5 bases, with 14 bases spanning the gap. This CDR3 reads CASSLTGGNDQPQHF. The CDR3 DNA reads TGCGCCAGCAGCTTAACGGGAGGGAACGATCAGCCCCAGCATTTT.

The chain's CDR3 is CASSLGPPSSGNTIYF. The CDR3 nucleotides read TGTGCCAGCAGCTTGGGCCCACCGAGCTCTGGAAACACCATATATTTT. This chain joins TRBV5-6 and TRBJ1-3; D ambiguous. The CDR3 loop spans 16 amino acids. Germline V CDR1 and CDR2: SGHDT, YYEEEE. V lost 0 bases and J lost 0, with 10 bases in between. Full variable domain (missing parts from reference TRBV5-6 and TRBJ1-3): DAGVTQSPTHLIKTRGQQVTLRCSPKSGHDTVSWYQQALGQGPQFIFQYYEEEERQRGNFPDRFSGHQFPNYSSELNVNALLLGDSALYLCASSLGPPSSGNTIYFGEGSWLTVV.